The next 18 T cell receptor beta chains were all read from a single sample in a study of T cells in Graves' hyperthyroidism and ophthalmopathy. Amplified TCR beta CDR3 regions derived from RNA transcripts. During a first-round RT-PCR of the TCR CDR3, the HTBI primer set was used. TCRdb called the multiplex PCR reads again in MiXCR, with one record for every CDR3 protein. The table lists about 660,000 distinct CDR3 sequences, about 45% of them singletons. Source material: peripheral blood or thyroid tissue (not recorded which). These receptors were obtained from an adult man with Graves' disease, either hyperthyroidism or ophthalmopathy (not recorded which).

With regard to this clonotype: One junction end disagrees with the germline gene, perhaps due to a read error. The gene calls are TRBV20-1 and TRBJ2-6; D is possibly TRBD1 or TRBD2 (5 bases each). The germline V gene encodes CDR1 DFQATT and CDR2 SNEGSKA (reference sequence). This CDR3 has 16 residues. DNA of the CDR3: TGCAGTGCTAGAGCCACCCTGGGGTCCGGGGCCAACGGCCTGACTTTC. Encoded protein: CSARATLGSGANGLTF.

A remark on this clonotype: One end of the junction does not line up with germline, which may come from a read error. The chain joins TRBV7-9 to TRBJ1-2, with 8 bases aligning to TRBD1. The CDR3 contains 15 residues. Looked up from germline, CDR1 is SEHNR and CDR2 is FQNEAQ (reference sequence). The CDR3 sequence is CASSQATGGAYGYTF. CDR3 nucleotide sequence: TGCGCCAGCAGCCAAGCCACAGGGGGTGCCTATGGCTACACCTTC.

The genes are TRBV20-1 and TRBJ2-7, with 10 bases identical to TRBD1. The J segment lost 3 bases and the V segment lost 0 bases, leaving 5 bases of the junction unmatched. Per germline, CDR1 DFQATT and CDR2 SNEGSKA (reference sequence). The CDR3 is made up of 15 amino acids. The CDR3 sequence: CSARDLGTGDYEQYF. CDR3 coding DNA: TGCAGTGCTAGAGATTTAGGGACAGGGGACTACGAGCAGTACTTC.

This clonotype was observed a few times. CDR3 protein: CSALGWEDPYEQYF. The CDR3 DNA is TGCAGTGCTCTAGGGTGGGAGGACCCCTACGAGCAGTACTTC. The rearrangement links TRBV20-1 to TRBJ2-7, with D possibly TRBD2 on 6 matching bases. This CDR3 contains 14 residues. Germline CDR1 reads DFQATT; CDR2 reads SNEGSKA (reference sequence). Between the trimmed V and J ends, which lost 5 bases and 2 bases, there was a span of 16 bases.

In this sample, this clonotype turned up many times. CDR3 sequence: CASSVYRSGYTF. In DNA form, the CDR3 reads TGTGCCAGCAGTGTGTACAGGTCTGGCTACACCTTC. V and J are TRBV6-6 and TRBJ1-2; weak D call: TRBD1 (5 bases). Looked up from germline, CDR1 is MNHNY and CDR2 is SVGAGI (reference sequence). CDR3 size: 12 residues. V dropped 5 bases and J dropped 7 bases, with 11 bases sitting between them.

The V gene is TRBV2, the J gene TRBJ1-5, with D tentatively TRBD1 (6 bases). The CDR3 spans 15 residues. Germline V gene data show CDR1 as SNHLY and CDR2 as FYNNEI. V was pared by 7 bases and J by 3 bases, with 16 bases between. As DNA, the CDR3 is TGTGCCAGCATCACCGGACAGCAAATCAATCAGCCCCAGCATTTT. Its translation is CASITGQQINQPQHF. Complete variable domain (other parts from reference TRBV2 and TRBJ1-5): EPEVTQTPSHQVTQMGQEVILRCVPISNHLYFYWYRQILGQKVEFLVSFYNNEISEKSEIFDDQFSVERPDGSNFTLKIRSTKLEDSAMYFCASITGQQINQPQHFGDGTRLSIL.

The chain links TRBV6-5 to TRBJ1-5; possibly TRBD1 for D (5 bases). Germline-derived CDR1 and CDR2 are MNHEY and SVGAGI. The CDR3 spans 13 residues. Trimming took 3 bases from V and 7 from J, leaving 10 bases between them. The CDR3 reads CASSYQGEQPQHF. The CDR3 DNA reads as TGTGCCAGCAGTTATCAGGGAGAACAGCCCCAGCATTTT.

The table lists this clonotype with many counts. The gene calls are TRBV15 and TRBJ2-5; no clear D gene. The CDR3 runs to 15 residues. Trimming removed 2 bases at V and 1 base at J, with 11 bases between. The V gene's germline CDR1 is LNHNV and CDR2 YYDKDF (reference sequence). The CDR3: CATSRRAGSQETQYF. CDR3 bases: TGTGCCACCAGCAGACGCGCAGGTTCCCAAGAGACCCAGTACTTC. The whole variable domain, remainder taken from reference TRBV15 and TRBJ2-5, is DAMVIQNPRYQVTQFGKPVTLSCSQTLNHNVMYWYQQKSSQAPKLLFHYYDKDFNNEADTPDNFQSRRPNTSFCFLDIRSPGLGDTAMYLCATSRRAGSQETQYFGPGTRLLVL.

The chain recombines TRBV20-1 with TRBJ1-1; D gene uncertain. Germline CDR1 is DFQATT and CDR2 is SNEGSKA (reference sequence). V was trimmed by 3 bases and J by 1 base, leaving 6 bases between them. The CDR3 consists of 12 residues. The CDR3 here is CSASRQNTEAFF. In DNA form, the CDR3 reads TGCAGTGCTAGTCGGCAGAACACTGAAGCTTTCTTT.

In this sample, this clonotype turned up a few times. The chain employs TRBV12-3 or TRBV12-4 and TRBJ1-5, with D perhaps matching TRBD1 (5 bases). V was trimmed by 3 bases and J by 3 bases, leaving 9 bases between them. CDR3 size: 14 residues. Here the CDR3 DNA reads TGTGCCAGCAGTTTGCGAGGGGTCAATCAGCCCCAGCATTTT. Its translation is CASSLRGVNQPQHF.

This clonotype appeared a single time. CDR3 in amino acids: CASSLSAGGRANTGELFF. Written as DNA, the CDR3 is TGTGCCAGCAGCTTATCAGCGGGAGGGCGAGCGAACACCGGGGAGCTGTTTTTT. V gene TRBV7-9 combines with J gene TRBJ2-2, with 10 bases lining up with TRBD2. The CDR3 is 18 residues long. The germline CDR1 and CDR2 sequences are SEHNR and FQNEAQ (reference sequence). Trimming at V came to 2 bases and at J to 0 bases, leaving 6 bases not matched to a gene.

This clonotype came up a few times. The rearrangement uses TRBV7-4 and TRBJ2-7, with D unclear. In germline, CDR1 is SGHVT, CDR2 SQSDAQ. V lost 5 bases and J lost 7, with 18 bases in between. There are 14 residues in the CDR3. As DNA, the CDR3 is TGTGCCAGCAGCCAAGAGTCGGACCGCAGGGAGCAGTACTTC. It yields the protein CASSQESDRREQYF. The full variable domain, its missing parts supplied by reference TRBV7-4 and TRBJ2-7, is GAGVSQSPRYKVAKRGRDVALRCDSISGHVTLYWYRQTLGQGSEVLTYSQSDAQRDKSGRPSGRFSAERPERSVSTLKIQRTEQGDSAVYLCASSQESDRREQYFGPGTRLTVT.

The rearrangement links TRBV7-2 to TRBJ2-5; D possibly corresponds to TRBD2 (7 bases). V was clipped by 5 bases and J by 8 bases, with 24 bases between them. The CDR3 has 16 amino acids. CDR1 is SGHTA and CDR2 is FQGNSA in the germline V gene. CDR3 in amino acids: CASSGRASWGPSTQYF. The CDR3 coding sequence is TGTGCCAGCAGCGGGAGGGCTAGCTGGGGGCCCTCTACCCAGTACTTC.

The table lists this clonotype with a count of one. V usage is TRBV9 and J usage is TRBJ2-7, with D tentatively TRBD1 or TRBD2 (6 bases each). Germline V gene lookup returns CDR1 SGDLS and CDR2 YYNGEE. With 2 bases removed from V and 6 bases from J, the gap between germline ends came to 12 bases. This CDR3 has 13 residues. CDR3 region: CASSVWGAGEQYF. The CDR3 region has the DNA TGTGCCAGCAGCGTCTGGGGGGCGGGCGAGCAGTACTTC.

V usage is TRBV7-9 and J usage is TRBJ1-3, with D possibly matching TRBD1 (5 bases). Germline CDR1 is SEHNR and CDR2 is FQNEAQ (reference sequence). The V and J ends lost 1 base and 0 bases respectively, with 10 bases between them. CDR3 length equals 16 residues. For the CDR3, the DNA is TGTGCCAGCAGCTTAGGGGGCAGCATCTCTGGAAACACCATATATTTT. Encoded protein: CASSLGGSISGNTIYF.

This clonotype has ten or more counts. The chain couples TRBV11-2 to TRBJ2-5; no firm D call. Germline lookup yields CDR1 SGHAT and CDR2 FQNNGV. The V and J ends lost 5 bases and 4 bases respectively, with 8 bases between them. The CDR3 covers 12 residues. For the CDR3, the DNA is TGTGCCAGCAGCGAGACTGGAGAGACCCAGTACTTC. This translates into CASSETGETQYF.

This chain links TRBV20-1 with TRBJ2-7; 7 bases are a match to TRBD2. The germline CDR1 and CDR2 sequences are DFQATT and SNEGSKA (reference sequence). The CDR3 has 13 residues. With 3 bases clipped from V and 6 bases from J, the junction kept 8 bases outside the gene matches. CDR3 nucleotide sequence: TGCAGTGCTAGTAACACGCGGGGGTTCGAGCAGTACTTC. Amino acids: CSASNTRGFEQYF.

The chain combines TRBV20-1 with TRBJ2-2; a weak D match, TRBD2 (7 bases). Deletions cut 3 bases from V and 3 bases from J, with 11 bases between. There are 14 residues in the CDR3. CDR1 is DFQATT, CDR2 SNEGSKA, per germline (reference sequence). The CDR3 nucleotides read TGCAGTGCTAGTGCGGGGGCGTACACCGGGGAGCTGTTTTTT. Protein product: CSASAGAYTGELFF.